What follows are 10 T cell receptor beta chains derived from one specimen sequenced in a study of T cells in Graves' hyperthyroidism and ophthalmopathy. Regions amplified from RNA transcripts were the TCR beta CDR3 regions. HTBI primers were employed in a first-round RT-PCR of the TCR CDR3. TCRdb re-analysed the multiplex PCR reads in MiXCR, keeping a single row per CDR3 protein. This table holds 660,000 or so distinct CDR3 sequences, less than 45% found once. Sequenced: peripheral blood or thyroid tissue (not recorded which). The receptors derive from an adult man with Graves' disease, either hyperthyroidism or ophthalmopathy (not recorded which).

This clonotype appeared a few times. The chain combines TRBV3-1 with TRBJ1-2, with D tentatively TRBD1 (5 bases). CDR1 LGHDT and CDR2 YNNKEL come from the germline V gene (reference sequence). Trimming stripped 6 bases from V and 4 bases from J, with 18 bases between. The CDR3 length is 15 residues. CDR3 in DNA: TGTGCCAGCAGTTTCCGGGACGGAGCCTTCTATGGCTACACCTTC. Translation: CASSFRDGAFYGYTF.

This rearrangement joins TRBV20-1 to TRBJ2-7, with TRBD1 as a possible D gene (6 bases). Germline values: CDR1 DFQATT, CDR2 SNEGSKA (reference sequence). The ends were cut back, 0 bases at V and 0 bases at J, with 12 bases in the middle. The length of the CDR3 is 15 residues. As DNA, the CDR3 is TGCAGTGCTAGAGATGGGGGCAGGGACTCCTACGAGCAGTACTTC. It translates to CSARDGGRDSYEQYF.

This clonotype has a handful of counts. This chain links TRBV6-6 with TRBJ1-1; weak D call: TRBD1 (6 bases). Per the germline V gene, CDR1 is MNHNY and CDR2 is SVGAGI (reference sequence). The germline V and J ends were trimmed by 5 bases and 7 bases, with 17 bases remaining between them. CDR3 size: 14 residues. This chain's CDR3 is CASSAYREGSEAFF. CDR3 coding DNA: TGTGCCAGCAGTGCGTACAGGGAGGGGAGTGAAGCTTTCTTT.

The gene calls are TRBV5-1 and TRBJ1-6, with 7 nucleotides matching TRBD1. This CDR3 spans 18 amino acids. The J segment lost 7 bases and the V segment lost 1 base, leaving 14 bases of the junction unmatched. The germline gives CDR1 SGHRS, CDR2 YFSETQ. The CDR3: CASSLQGVQEEFNSPLHF. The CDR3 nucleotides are TGCGCCAGCAGCTTGCAGGGGGTTCAGGAAGAATTCAATTCACCCCTCCACTTT.

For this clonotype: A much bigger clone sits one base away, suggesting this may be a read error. CDR3 sequence (DNA): TGTGCCAGCAACTTAGCGGGTGGGACGAACGCCTATGGCTACACCTTC. Its translation is CASNLAGGTNAYGYTF. The rearrangement joins TRBV7-2 to TRBJ1-2; possibly TRBD1 for D (5 bases). Germline loops: CDR1 SGHTA, CDR2 FQGNSA. The CDR3 covers 16 residues.

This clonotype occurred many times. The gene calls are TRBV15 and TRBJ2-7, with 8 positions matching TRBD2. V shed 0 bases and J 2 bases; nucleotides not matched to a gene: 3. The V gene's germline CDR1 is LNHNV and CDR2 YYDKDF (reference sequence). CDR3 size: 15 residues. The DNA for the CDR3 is TGTGCCACCAGCAGAGAGCCGGGAGGGCCCTACGAGCAGTACTTC. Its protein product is CATSREPGGPYEQYF.

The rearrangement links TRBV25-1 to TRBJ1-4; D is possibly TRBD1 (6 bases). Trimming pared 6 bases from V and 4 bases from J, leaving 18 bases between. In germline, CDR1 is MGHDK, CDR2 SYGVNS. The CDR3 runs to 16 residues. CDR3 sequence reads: CASSVPGAGDNEKLFF. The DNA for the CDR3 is TGTGCCAGCAGCGTGCCCGGGGCAGGGGATAATGAAAAACTGTTTTTT.

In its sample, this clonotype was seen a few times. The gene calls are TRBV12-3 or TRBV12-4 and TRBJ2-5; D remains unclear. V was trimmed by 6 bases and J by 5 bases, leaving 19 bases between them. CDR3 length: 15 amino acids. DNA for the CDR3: TGTGCCAGCAGACCCGGAAGCACGTTTTCCGAGACCCAGTACTTC. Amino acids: CASRPGSTFSETQYF.

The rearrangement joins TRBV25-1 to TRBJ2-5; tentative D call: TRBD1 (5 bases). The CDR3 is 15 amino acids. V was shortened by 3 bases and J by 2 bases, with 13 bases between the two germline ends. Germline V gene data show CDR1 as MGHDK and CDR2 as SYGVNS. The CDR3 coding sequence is TGTGCCAGCAGTGATCCAAGGACATTACAAGAGACCCAGTACTTC. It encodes CASSDPRTLQETQYF.

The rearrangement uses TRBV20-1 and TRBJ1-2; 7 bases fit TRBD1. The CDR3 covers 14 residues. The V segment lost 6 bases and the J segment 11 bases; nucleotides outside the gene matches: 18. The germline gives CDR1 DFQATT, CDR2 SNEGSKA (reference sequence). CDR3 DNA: TGCAGTGCCACCGGTACAGAGACAGGGCATAGTTACACCTTC. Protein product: CSATGTETGHSYTF.